This T cell receptor (beta chain) was obtained from a study of blood T cell repertoires in COVID-19. About the research overall: Italy, Spain and the United States were the sources of the convalescent and acute COVID-19 samples.

Libraries were prepared by immunoSEQ multiplex PCR; TCRdb keeps only in-frame clonotypes and omits some of them. This table has approximately 280,000 clones, roughly nine tenths appearing once. Trimming pared 7 bases from V and 5 bases from J, leaving 9 bases between. Per the germline V gene, CDR1 is MDHEN and CDR2 is SYDVKM. The CDR3 spans 12 residues. Cohort assignment relied on participant-reported clinical history. Recovered participants had two consecutive negative NP/OP PCR tests, healthcare professional clearance, or symptom resolution. The chain recombines TRBV28 with TRBJ1-5, with D maybe TRBD1 (6 bases). Sequenced material: PBMCs or T cells enriched from blood (not recorded which). The TCR originated in a woman aged 40 to 50 who had recovered from COVID-19. Written as DNA, the CDR3 is TGTGCCAGCACCGGGGGGCATCAGCCCCAGCATTTT. Translation: CASTGGHQPQHF.